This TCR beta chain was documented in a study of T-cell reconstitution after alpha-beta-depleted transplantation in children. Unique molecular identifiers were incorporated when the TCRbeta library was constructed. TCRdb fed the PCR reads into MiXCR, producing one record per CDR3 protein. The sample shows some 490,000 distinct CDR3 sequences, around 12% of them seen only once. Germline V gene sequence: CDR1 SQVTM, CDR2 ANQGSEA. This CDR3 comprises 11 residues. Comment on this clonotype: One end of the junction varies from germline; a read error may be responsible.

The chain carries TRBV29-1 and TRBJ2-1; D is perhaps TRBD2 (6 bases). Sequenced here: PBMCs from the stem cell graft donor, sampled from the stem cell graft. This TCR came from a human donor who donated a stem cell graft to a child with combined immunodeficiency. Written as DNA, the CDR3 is TGCAGCGTTTCACGGGGGTATGAGGAGTTCTTC. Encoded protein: CSVSRGYEEFF.